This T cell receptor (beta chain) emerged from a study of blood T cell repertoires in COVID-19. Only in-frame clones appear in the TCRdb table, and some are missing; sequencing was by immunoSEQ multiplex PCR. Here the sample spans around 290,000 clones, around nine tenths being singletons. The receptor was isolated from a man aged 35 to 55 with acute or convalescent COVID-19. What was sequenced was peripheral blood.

The DNA of the CDR3 is TGCGCCAGCAGCCACGGGGGGGCGAGCTACGAGCAGTACTTC. Translated, it gives CASSHGGASYEQYF. The V call is TRBV5-1, the J call TRBJ2-7, with TRBD2 matching over 8 bases. The CDR3 has 14 residues. Trimming at V came to 4 bases and at J to 3 bases, leaving 6 bases not matched to a gene. CDR1 and CDR2 (germline): SGHRS, YFSETQ.